The rows below give T cell receptor beta chains drawn from one sample of a study of neoadjuvant nivolumab and ipilimumab in lung cancer. Sequencing was performed with immunoSEQ multiplex PCR; in TCRdb, only in-frame clones are kept and a portion is missing. The sample has under 15,000 clones, around 70% seen once. The input for sequencing was peripheral blood, taken after neoadjuvant nivolumab, alone or with ipilimumab, at or shortly before surgery. Source of these receptors: an adult with non-small cell lung cancer. Both conserved end residues are part of each CDR3. The D gene is left open where the match is weak. The listing skips clone size in some rows; elsewhere it reads once, few, many or a size class.

TGTGCCTGGAGGCCCTGGGCAGGGGGCTCTCTCTATGGCTACACCTTC	CAWRPWAGGSLYGYTF	TRBV30	TRBD1	TRBJ1-2	NA
TGTGCCAGCAGCCCAGGAATACGACAGGGCTTTGAAGCTTTCTTT	CASSPGIRQGFEAFF	TRBV7-9	TRBD1	TRBJ1-1	NA
TGTGCCAGCACCCAAGGGGGCAGTAAATCCTACGAGCAGTACTTC	CASTQGGSKSYEQYF	TRBV7-9	TRBD1	TRBJ2-7	NA
TGCAGCGTTGACGCCAGCGGAGGTACGCAGTATTTT	CSVDASGGTQYF	TRBV29-1	NA	TRBJ2-3	NA
TGCGCCAGCAGCTTGGAGCTCAGGGTTGGCACAGATACGCAGTATTTT	CASSLELRVGTDTQYF	TRBV5-1	NA	TRBJ2-3	NA
TGTGCCAGCTCACCAATTGGGGCCCTGAACACTGAAGCTTTCTTT	CASSPIGALNTEAFF	TRBV18	NA	TRBJ1-1	few
TGTGCCTGGAGTCCTGGACTCTATGGCTACACCTTC	CAWSPGLYGYTF	TRBV30	NA	TRBJ1-2	NA
TGTGCCAGCACCAAGGGCTACACCGGGGAGCTGTTTTTT	CASTKGYTGELFF	TRBV6-5	NA	TRBJ2-2	NA
TGTGCCAGCAGCTTGGTATACTCCCTCAATCAGCCCCAGCATTTT	CASSLVYSLNQPQHF	TRBV5-5	NA	TRBJ1-5	NA
TGTGCCAGCAGCTATCAGGGACTAGTCTTCTCAGGGGCCAACGTCCTGACTTTC	CASSYQGLVFSGANVLTF	TRBV7-8	TRBD2	TRBJ2-6	NA
TGTGCCAGCAGCTTGGCTGGGGCACAAGAGACCCAGTACTTC	CASSLAGAQETQYF	TRBV5-4	NA	TRBJ2-5	once
TGTGCCAGCAGCTTAAACACAGGTACTGAAGCTTTCTTT	CASSLNTGTEAFF	TRBV11-1	NA	TRBJ1-1	once
TGCGCCAGCGACGACGGACAGGGAATGATAGATACGCAGTATTTT	CASDDGQGMIDTQYF	TRBV5-1	TRBD1	TRBJ2-3	NA
TGCGCCAGCAGCAGGGACGGAAATGTAAAACTGTTTTTT	CASSRDGNVKLFF	TRBV5-1	NA	TRBJ1-4	NA
TGCAGCGTTGGACCTGAAGCTTTCTTT	CSVGPEAFF	TRBV29-1	NA	TRBJ1-1	few
TGTGCCAGCAGTGTGGGACAGGGACCTAACGAGCAGTACTTC	CASSVGQGPNEQYF	TRBV2	TRBD1	TRBJ2-7	once
TGTGCCAGCAGCGTAGAAGGGCTAGCGGGAACAGATACGCAGTATTTT	CASSVEGLAGTDTQYF	TRBV9	TRBD2	TRBJ2-3	once
TGTGCCAGCAGCCTAAACGCGAACACCGGGGAGCTGTTTTTT	CASSLNANTGELFF	TRBV25-1	NA	TRBJ2-2	few
TGTGCCAGCACTTGGACAGGGCTTTCCGGCTACACCTTC	CASTWTGLSGYTF	TRBV2	TRBD1	TRBJ1-2	NA
TGTGCCAGCAGCTTTAAAGCGGGAAAAACCTACGAGCAGTACTTC	CASSFKAGKTYEQYF	TRBV7-2	TRBD2	TRBJ2-7	large
TGTGCCAGCAGCTTGGGGGGGGTATCTGGAAACACCATATATTTT	CASSLGGVSGNTIYF	TRBV5-6	NA	TRBJ1-3	NA
TGTGCCTGGAGTGTACGACAGGGAGGGATTCAGCCCCAGCATTTT	CAWSVRQGGIQPQHF	TRBV30	TRBD1	TRBJ1-5	NA
TGCAGTGCTCGAAGAGGCAGTGAGCAGTTCTTC	CSARRGSEQFF	TRBV20-1	NA	TRBJ2-1	NA
TGTGCCAGCAGTCCCCCCGGACAGTACTACGAGCAGTACTTC	CASSPPGQYYEQYF	TRBV6-5	NA	TRBJ2-7	NA
TGTGCCAGCAGCTTGTCTCTGGGAGATACGCAGTATTTT	CASSLSLGDTQYF	TRBV5-4	NA	TRBJ2-3	NA
TGCGCCAGCAGCTTGGAGTCGGACGACGAGCAGTACTTC	CASSLESDDEQYF	TRBV5-1	NA	TRBJ2-7	NA
TGTGCCAGCAGCCAAGTTTGGGATAGCTCCTACGAGCAGTACTTC	CASSQVWDSSYEQYF	TRBV4-2	NA	TRBJ2-7	few
TGTGCCAGCAGCTTTGCCACGGGGGGGCAGTATTTT	CASSFATGGQYF	TRBV7-2	TRBD2	TRBJ2-3	NA
TGTGCCTGGAGTGTATATTTGGGGGATCGGGGGTACTTC	CAWSVYLGDRGYF	TRBV30	NA	TRBJ2-7	NA
TGTGCCAGCAGGGGACTAGCGGGAGGGAGGAGGAGCACAGATACGCAGTATTTT	CASRGLAGGRRSTDTQYF	TRBV2	TRBD2	TRBJ2-3	NA
TGTGCCACCCGAAGGGGAAGCAATCAGCCCCAGCATTTT	CATRRGSNQPQHF	TRBV6-1	NA	TRBJ1-5	few
TGTGCCAGCAGTGAACTAGCGGACACCGGGGAGCTGTTTTTT	CASSELADTGELFF	TRBV6-1	TRBD2	TRBJ2-2	few
TGTGCCAGCTCACCACTCCAGGGGGCGGACACCGGGGAGCTGTTTTTT	CASSPLQGADTGELFF	TRBV18	TRBD1	TRBJ2-2	NA
TGTGCCAGCTCACCAGATAGTAACTATGGCTACACCTTC	CASSPDSNYGYTF	TRBV18	NA	TRBJ1-2	NA
TGCGCCAGCAGCTTAGGGCAGGGCTTGAACATTCAGTACTTC	CASSLGQGLNIQYF	TRBV5-1	NA	TRBJ2-4	NA
TGCGCCAGCAGCTTGGCCGGGAGAGTCTCCTACAATGAGCAGTTCTTC	CASSLAGRVSYNEQFF	TRBV5-1	NA	TRBJ2-1	NA
TGTGCCAGCAAAAAGGACAGGGGGAACAATGAGCAGTTCTTC	CASKKDRGNNEQFF	TRBV6-1	TRBD1	TRBJ2-1	NA
TGCAGTGCTCCCGACCTAGGAGCAGCTTTCTTT	CSAPDLGAAFF	TRBV20-1	NA	TRBJ1-1	NA
TGTGCCAGCTCACCGGGGACAGGGGAGCGGTATGGCTACACCTTC	CASSPGTGERYGYTF	TRBV18	TRBD1	TRBJ1-2	NA
TGTGCCAGCAGCCCTAGCACAGATACGCAGTATTTT	CASSPSTDTQYF	TRBV7-9	NA	TRBJ2-3	NA
TGCAGTGCTAGCCGGAGTGTGACGCAGTATTTT	CSASRSVTQYF	TRBV20-1	NA	TRBJ2-3	NA
TGTGCCAGCAGCTTGGTCGGGACTAGCGGAGCTAATGAGCAGTTCTTC	CASSLVGTSGANEQFF	TRBV5-4	TRBD2	TRBJ2-1	NA
TGTGCCACCAGCAGAGATATGGGACAGGGTGACAATGAGCAGTTCTTC	CATSRDMGQGDNEQFF	TRBV15	TRBD1	TRBJ2-1	NA
TGTGCCAGCAGTCGAATGAACACTGAAGCTTTCTTT	CASSRMNTEAFF	TRBV11-3	NA	TRBJ1-1	NA
TGCAGCTCTTGGGGGGGCTCCCGGAGATCTAACTATGGCTACACCTTC	CSSWGGSRRSNYGYTF	TRBV29-1	NA	TRBJ1-2	NA